This TCR beta chain was obtained from a study of identical twins (dated by TCRdb to 2016 to 2017). About the study as a whole: The study deep-sequenced TCR alpha and beta repertoires from monozygotic twins, unrelated adults of various ages and cord blood to test whether fetal clonotypes persist. Replicate twin experiments were performed at different times using different library preparation protocols to rule out contamination. On the study overall, not on this receptor specifically: Out-of-frame TCR alpha sharing in monozygotic twins was systematically underestimated by recombination models, whereas sharing between unrelated individuals was in agreement with the recombination models. The excess sharing between twins in beta out-of-frame sequences was weaker because fewer shared sequences reduced the signal-to-noise ratio. Invariant T cells such as MAIT and iNKT could partly confound zero-insertion analyses, although diverse VJ usage argued against such confounding for most clonotypes. Because the same donors could not be followed over many years, conclusions were based on cross-sectional statistical analysis. Compared with coincidental sharing between unrelated individuals, out-of-frame TCR alpha sequences shared between twins had an excess of sequences with low generation probability. Fewer insertions were carried by abundant cord blood beta clonotypes, a similar but weaker trend appeared in young adult naive repertoires, and no such trend appeared in memory repertoires.

Library creation used 5' RACE. Instrument used: Illumina HiSeq 2000. A universal primer binding site was introduced by template switching, and a unique molecular identifier was present in the final cDNA, enabling accurate counting of TCR cDNA molecules. First-strand cDNA for TCR alpha and beta chains was synthesized from specific primers in the conserved constant-segment region. To control for contamination, every cDNA library was double barcoded, receiving both a SMART-Mk sample barcode and Illumina barcodes. TruSeq adapter sequences, together with Illumina sample barcodes, were added in two successive PCR steps. The Illumina HiSeq platform was used with custom primers to sequence TCR alpha and beta cDNA libraries. The authors' pipeline ran thus. MiGEC processed the raw reads to extract unique molecular identifiers, while MiXCR was used to determine the CDR3 positions. For each individual, recombination models were inferred using an EM algorithm with the repgenHMM and IGoR tools. Shared clonotype analysis was performed with the tcR package in R, normalizing sharing by the product of cloneset sizes. To study raw recombination without the effects of thymic and clonal selection, out-of-frame nonproductive sequences were analyzed. Starting from the raw public reads, TCRdb applied fastp trimming at Q25, assembled clones with MiXCR and retained in-frame beta chains. Rows with one shared CDR3 protein collapse into an entry with the most common genes and DNA. Clone size and V and J calls follow TCRdb, not the original study. For this sample there are roughly 770,000 distinct CDR3 sequences; about 20% appear just once. The ten largest clones take up about 12% of the sample.

Every donor in the study was a healthy Caucasian. Three pairs of female monozygotic twins, all aged about 18 to 30 years, made up the twin cohort. Peripheral blood mononuclear cells were used as the source from which RNA for TCR libraries was isolated. To note about this clonotype: This clone's antigen is unknown. Base qualities are not recorded, but no much larger clone differs from it by a single base.

This sample was also put to use in a study of T cells expressing NK-cell markers. The second study, in turn, reports: Roughly 8 donors provided sorted CD3+CD56+NKG2C+, CD3+CD56+NKG2C- and CD3+CD56-NKG2C+ T-cell subsets, whose TCR beta-chain repertoires were profiled. Of the eight sequenced donors, seven were found to be HCMV-seropositive and one was found to be HCMV-seronegative. To restrict sorting to alphabetaTCR-expressing T cells, an anti-gammadeltaTCR antibody was added in several experiments. In roughly 6 donors, the dominant CD3+CD56+NKG2C+ clonotypes were found to rank among the top 10 CD8+ clonotypes and to make up about 1.0-7.5% of CD8+ T cells. Those dominant clonotypes were again the most abundant among CD3+CD56-NKG2C+ cells in four donors, at roughly 28.3-65%. It remained unclear whether the expanded NKG2C-expressing T cell clones were specific for HCMV antigens. The eight sequenced donors were randomly selected healthy volunteers, three men and five women. HCMV-specific IgG was detected in serum with a commercial ELISA kit to determine HCMV serostatus. For roughly 6 donors, bulk peripheral blood T-cell repertoires were also sequenced from unsorted PBMC. Reads were demultiplexed and grouped by UMI with MIGEC, and clonotypes were assembled and quantified with MiTCR. Only TCR cDNA sequences supported by at least two reads were kept to exclude erroneous sequences. The tcR package was used for downstream repertoire analysis, with clonotypes matched between fractions based on CDR3 nucleotide sequence plus V segment. VDJmatch was used to annotate antigen specificity against VDJdb, with one amino acid substitution in CDR3 allowed.

Sequences were obtained from PBMCs. The sequence came from a woman aged 18-35 years in good health.

The CDR3: CASTQAWDFYEQYF. Read as DNA, the sequence is TGTGCCAGCACCCAAGCTTGGGACTTCTACGAGCAGTACTTC. The chain is made from TRBV6-2 or TRBV6-3 and TRBJ2-7; TRBD2 might be the D gene, on 6 matching bases. From a lookup of the germline V gene, CDR1 and CDR2 are MNHEY and SVGEGT. V loses 7 bases of germline sequence and J loses 3 bases, and the interval between the two ends is 16 bases. The CDR3 sequence holds 14 residues, the cysteine and phenylalanine included. The CDR3 DNA has 42 bases and is translated from base 1.